Below, one T cell receptor beta chain is given with its context. The antigen remains unidentified. The length of the CDR3 is 14 residues. V gave up 6 bases and J gave up 4 bases, with 15 bases separating them. CDR1 MGHRA and CDR2 YSYEKL come from the germline V gene. It was with 60 Vbeta and 13 Jbeta primers that the PCR ran. Here immunoSEQ multiplex PCR was the method, and the copy in TCRdb shows in-frame clones only, minus some. The table shows tens of thousands of clones, with around 73% occurring only once. This entry is derived from a study of cytomegalovirus exposure and HLA in healthy donors. General study results and limits: In vitro, a few CMV-associated chains proved specific for CMV antigens. A later analysis linked a missense DCLRE1C variant to TCR beta V- and J-gene trimming. Both high specificity and high sensitivity reportedly marked the classifier's diagnosis of cytomegalovirus status.

The chain recombines TRBV4-1 with TRBJ1-1; weak D call: TRBD1 (5 bases). This sequence was found in a woman in her 40s in good health and CMV-seropositive. Sequencing was performed on PBMCs. The CDR3 DNA reads TGCGCCAGCAGAGGGGTTTTACGCGGCACTGAAGCTTTCTTT. It yields the protein CASRGVLRGTEAFF.